This TCR beta chain is drawn from a study of T cells in Graves' hyperthyroidism and ophthalmopathy. Clinicians diagnosed patients from clinical symptoms, serum thyroxine and TRAb, thyroid ultrasound and orbital computed tomography. It was RNA transcripts that yielded the amplified TCR beta CDR3 regions. The primer set for the first-round RT-PCR of the TCR CDR3 was HTBI. TCRdb re-analysed the multiplex PCR reads in MiXCR, keeping a single row per CDR3 protein. Here the sample spans hundreds of thousands of distinct CDR3 sequences, 18% being singletons. Looked up from germline, CDR1 is SGHTA and CDR2 is FQGTGA. This CDR3 has 16 amino acids. V shed 5 bases, J shed 5 bases, and the junction held 12 bases outside the gene matches.

The specimen was blood. V usage is TRBV7-3 and J usage is TRBJ2-3; TRBD2 agrees at 8 bases. This clonotype was obtained from a woman between 50 and 59 years old with Graves' hyperthyroidism that later progressed to Graves' ophthalmopathy. CDR3 in DNA: TGTGCCAGCAGCCCGGGAGGGGTGGGGACCGGAGATACGCAGTATTTT. This codes for CASSPGGVGTGDTQYF.